Each of the 30 T cell receptor beta chains below was sequenced from the same sample in a study of beta chain features in type 1 diabetes (dated by TCRdb to 2016 to 2019). Library preparation was by the immunoSEQ multiplex PCR assay. The High Capacity cDNA Reverse Transcription Kit was used to reverse transcribe all of the isolated RNA, meaning that expressed TCRB transcripts were what got sequenced. Here the immuneACCESS table is served through TCRdb, limited to in-frame sequences with V and J called. Missing clones are a known gap in these copies; in checked studies unresolved V genes cover under half, and the rest lacks a known reason. This sample has roughly 500,000 clones in its table, and over 10% of those were observed once. About 0.042% of the sample is held by the ten biggest clonotypes. Sequencing was carried out using naive CD4+ T cells from blood. The sample's cell subset or site, from its label and the paper: true naive CD4+ T cells. Source of these receptors: a woman under 30 in good health.

This clone has more than one count but fewer than ten. The chain is built from TRBV7-2 and TRBJ2-7; D is unclear. Germline V lookup: CDR1 SGHTA, CDR2 FQGNSA. The CDR3 is made up of 11 amino acids. V lost 0 bases, J lost 8 bases, and 5 bases lay in between. The DNA for the CDR3 is TGTGCCAGCAGCTTAGCTGATCAGCAGTACTTC. Translating gives CASSLADQQYF.

This clone was seen a few times. The sample carries other DNA sequences with the same CDR3. V is TRBV9 and J is TRBJ1-4; TRBD1 aligns across 7 bases. J lost 5 bases, V lost 3 bases, and 4 bases had no gene match. Per the germline V gene, CDR1 is SGDLS and CDR2 is YYNGEE. There are 14 residues in the CDR3. The CDR3 protein is CASSATGSNEKLFF. CDR3 in DNA: TGTGCCAGCAGCGCGACAGGGAGCAATGAAAAACTGTTTTTT. Full variable domain (missing parts from reference TRBV9 and TRBJ1-4): DSGVTQTPKHLITATGQRVTLRCSPRSGDLSVYWYQQSLDQGLQFLIQYYNGEERAKGNILERFSAQQFPDLHSELNLSSLELGDSALYFCASSATGSNEKLFFGSGTQLSVL.

J is TRBJ1-2 and V is TRBV4-3, with a tentative D call TRBD1 (6 bases). Germline CDR1 is LGHNA and CDR2 is YSLEER. V lost 1 base to trimming and J lost 3 bases, with 12 bases between them. The CDR3 length is 15 residues. For the CDR3, the DNA is TGCGCCAGCAGCCAAGCCGTCAGGGGTTACTATGGCTACACCTTC. Its translation: CASSQAVRGYYGYTF.

The rearrangement joins TRBV19 to TRBJ2-5; D might be TRBD2 (6 bases). This CDR3 has 13 amino acids. Trimming removed 6 bases at V and 4 bases at J, with 12 bases between. CDR1 is LNHDA, CDR2 SQIVND, per germline (reference sequence). The CDR3 coding sequence is TGTGCCAGTAGCCCCCCCGGGGGAGAGACCCAGTACTTC. This sequence encodes CASSPPGGETQYF.

The rearrangement uses TRBV7-9 and TRBJ1-2; D is uncertain. Germline V lookup: CDR1 SEHNR, CDR2 FQNEAQ (reference sequence). V lost 3 bases, J lost 6 bases, and 23 bases lay in between. The CDR3 contains 17 residues. The CDR3, as DNA: TGTGCCAGCAGCTTGCGTGCCGGGATATCTTCCGCGGATGGCTACACCTTC. Its protein is CASSLRAGISSADGYTF.

The V and J genes are TRBV5-1 and TRBJ2-2; D may be TRBD2 (6 bases). Germline V gene sequence: CDR1 SGHRS, CDR2 YFSETQ. The CDR3 covers 14 residues. V was shortened by 4 bases and J by 10 bases, with 17 bases between the two germline ends. The CDR3 DNA is TGCGCCAGCAGCCTCCCCCGACTAGTTGCGGAGCTGTTTTTT. Encoded protein: CASSLPRLVAELFF.

The chain combines TRBV4-3 with TRBJ1-4; D is perhaps TRBD1 (5 bases). This CDR3 has 16 amino acids. V lost 3 bases, J lost 7 bases, and 18 bases lay in between. Germline assignment: CDR1 LGHNA and CDR2 YSLEER. This chain's CDR3 is CASSQGTVRVGEKLFF. The DNA for the CDR3 is TGCGCCAGCAGCCAGGGGACGGTCCGCGTTGGTGAAAAACTGTTTTTT.

The chain combines TRBV27 with TRBJ2-3; 9 positions agree with TRBD2. Unmatched junction bases numbered 7, after V lost 5 bases and J lost 1 base. This CDR3 is 16 amino acids long. In germline, CDR1 is MNHEY, CDR2 SMNVEV (reference sequence). The CDR3 sequence is CASSPIGGGGTDTQYF. Written as DNA, the CDR3 is TGTGCCAGCAGTCCTATTGGCGGGGGGGGCACAGATACGCAGTATTTT.

The sample holds a few counts of this clone. The chain employs TRBV4-1 and TRBJ1-1, with a tentative D call TRBD1 (6 bases). Trimming pared 3 bases from V and 1 base from J, leaving 12 bases between. CDR3 length: 15 residues. The germline gives CDR1 MGHRA, CDR2 YSYEKL. The CDR3 is CASSHLRGRNTEAFF. The CDR3 DNA sequence: TGCGCCAGCAGCCACCTCAGGGGCCGGAACACTGAAGCTTTCTTT.

In its sample, this clone was seen a few times. The gene calls are TRBV7-2 and TRBJ2-3; the D gene could be TRBD1 or TRBD2 (5 bases each). This CDR3 has 13 residues. The V end lost 8 bases, the J end lost 0 bases, and 9 bases lay between the germline ends. The germline V gene encodes CDR1 SGHTA and CDR2 FQGNSA. The CDR3: CASAGTSTDTQYF. The CDR3 coding sequence is TGTGCCAGCGCCGGGACCAGCACAGATACGCAGTATTTT.

Many counts were recorded for this clone. V usage is TRBV9 and J usage is TRBJ2-1, with TRBD2 identical over 8 bases. This CDR3 comprises 17 residues. V shed 4 bases, J shed 8 bases, and the junction held 17 bases outside the gene matches. Germline V gene lookup returns CDR1 SGDLS and CDR2 YYNGEE. CDR3 in DNA: TGTGCCAGCAGCCCCCGCCGACAGAGCGGGAGCTTCGATGAGCAGTTCTTC. As protein: CASSPRRQSGSFDEQFF.

The CDR3 DNA is TGTGCCAGCAGTTTCCTGATAAACAGCAACAGGTACAATGAGCAGTTCTTC. This encodes CASSFLINSNRYNEQFF. The J gene is TRBJ2-1, the V gene TRBV27; D is perhaps TRBD1 (5 bases). The CDR3 has 17 amino acids. V lost 3 bases, J lost 4 bases, and 19 bases lay in between. Germline V gives CDR1 MNHEY, CDR2 SMNVEV (reference sequence).

This clone appeared a few times. V gene TRBV2 combines with J gene TRBJ2-6; the D is unclear. The CDR3 is 15 residues long. V was pared by 7 bases and J by 0 bases, with 10 bases between. The V gene's germline CDR1 is SNHLY and CDR2 FYNNEI. This CDR3 reads CASILMDSGANVLTF. The CDR3 coding sequence is TGTGCCAGCATTCTGATGGACTCTGGGGCCAACGTCCTGACTTTC.

In this sample, this clone turned up a few times. The rearrangement joins TRBV11-1 to TRBJ1-1; no reliable D call. The germline V gene encodes CDR1 SGHAT and CDR2 FQDESV (reference sequence). V was clipped by 1 base and J by 5 bases, with 8 bases between them. There are 13 residues in the CDR3. The CDR3 bases are TGTGCCAGCAGCTTAGTTAGGGAGACTGAAGCTTTCTTT. Its protein is CASSLVRETEAFF.

The rearrangement links TRBV7-9 to TRBJ2-3, with D unclear. V was shortened by 3 bases and J by 2 bases, with 9 bases between the two germline ends. There are 14 residues in the CDR3. CDR1 is SEHNR and CDR2 is FQNEAQ in the germline V gene (reference sequence). CDR3 in amino acids: CASSLGGPTDTQYF. CDR3 in DNA: TGTGCCAGCAGCTTGGGCGGTCCCACAGATACGCAGTATTTT.

This clone was seen more than once but under ten times. Here the CDR3 DNA reads TGTGCCAGCTCACCAGATGGTGAAAAACTGTTTTTT. It codes for CASSPDGEKLFF. The V and J genes are TRBV18 and TRBJ1-4; D gene uncertain. Germline V gene sequence: CDR1 KGHSH, CDR2 LQKENI. Deletions cut 2 bases from V and 7 bases from J, with 5 bases between. The CDR3 runs to 12 residues. Looking up the rest from reference TRBV18 and TRBJ1-4 gives the full variable domain: NAGVMQNPRHLVRRRGQEARLRCSPMKGHSHVYWYRQLPEEGLKFMVYLQKENIIDESGMPKERFSAEFPKEGPSILRIQQVVRGDSAAYFCASSPDGEKLFFGSGTQLSVL.

This clone has a handful of counts. V is TRBV11-2 and J is TRBJ1-2; TRBD1 might be the D (5 bases). Germline V gives CDR1 SGHAT, CDR2 FQNNGV. The CDR3 is 16 amino acids. Trimming took off 3 bases at V and 4 bases at J, with 18 bases between the two ends. CDR3 in amino acids: CASSFKNPGAIYGYTF. As DNA, the CDR3 is TGTGCCAGCAGCTTCAAAAACCCCGGGGCCATCTATGGCTACACCTTC.

The rearrangement links TRBV30 to TRBJ2-7; 7 nucleotides line up with TRBD2. The V gene's germline CDR1 is GTSNPN and CDR2 SVGIG (reference sequence). V shed 4 bases, J shed 2 bases, and the junction held 17 bases outside the gene matches. The CDR3 consists of 17 residues. CDR3 DNA: TGTGCCTGGATGAGCGGTAGCGGGCGGATGGGTGCCTACGAGCAGTACGTC. It specifies CAWMSGSGRMGAYEQYV.

This clone was picked up a small number of times. The CDR3: CASRPQGPEQFF. The CDR3 region has the DNA TGTGCCAGCAGACCCCAGGGGCCTGAGCAGTTCTTC. This sequence joins TRBV7-2 and TRBJ2-1, with a tentative D call TRBD1 (6 bases). Trimming took 6 bases from V and 9 from J, leaving 12 bases between them. This CDR3 region has 12 residues. CDR1 and CDR2 from the germline V gene are SGHTA and FQGNSA. Filled out from reference TRBV7-2 and TRBJ2-1, the complete variable domain reads GAGVSQSPSNKVTEKGKDVELRCDPISGHTALYWYRQSLGQGLEFLIYFQGNSAPDKSGLPSDRFSAERTGGSVSTLTIQRTQQEDSAVYLCASRPQGPEQFFGPGTRLTVL.

In its sample, this clone was seen a few times. The rearrangement uses TRBV7-2 and TRBJ2-5, with 8 bases lining up with TRBD2. CDR1 and CDR2 from the germline V gene are SGHTA and FQGNSA. This CDR3 has 14 residues. V was clipped by 4 bases and J by 2 bases; unmatched bases: 3. This CDR3 is CASSYLAGQETQYF. In DNA form, the CDR3 reads TGTGCCAGCAGCTATTTAGCGGGACAAGAGACCCAGTACTTC.

The chain recombines TRBV7-9 with TRBJ2-1, with D tentatively TRBD1 or TRBD2 (6 bases each). The germline V gene has CDR1 SEHNR and CDR2 FQNEAQ (reference sequence). Trimming took 5 bases from V and 0 from J, leaving 11 bases between them. The CDR3 is 15 residues long. CDR3 coding DNA: TGTGCCAGCAGCCGAGGAGGGGGCTCCTACAATGAGCAGTTCTTC. Translation: CASSRGGGSYNEQFF. The full variable domain, in which reference TRBV7-9 and TRBJ2-1 provide the parts outside the CDR3, is DTGVSQNPRHKITKRGQNVTFRCDPISEHNRLYWYRQTLGQGPEFLTYFQNEAQLEKSRLLSDRFSAERPKGSFSTLEIQRTEQGDSAMYLCASSRGGGSYNEQFFGPGTRLTVL.

The chain employs TRBV2 and TRBJ1-1, with D unresolved. V lost 8 bases and J lost 0, with 7 bases in between. In germline, CDR1 is SNHLY, CDR2 FYNNEI. The CDR3 covers 12 residues. This CDR3 is CASSQLNTEAFF. The CDR3, as DNA: TGTGCCAGCTCACAGCTGAACACTGAAGCTTTCTTT.

This clone was seen only a few times. The chain couples TRBV28 to TRBJ2-1; 9 bases line up with TRBD2. J lost 7 bases, V lost 6 bases, and 10 bases had no gene match. The CDR3 is 15 amino acids. Germline V gives CDR1 MDHEN, CDR2 SYDVKM. The CDR3 reads CASRLSGRRLNEQFF. The CDR3 DNA follows: TGTGCCAGCAGGCTAAGCGGGAGGCGTCTGAATGAGCAGTTCTTC. The complete variable domain, with remaining parts taken from reference TRBV28 and TRBJ2-1, reads DVKVTQSSRYLVKRTGEKVFLECVQDMDHENMFWYRQDPGLGLRLIYFSYDVKMKEKGDIPEGYSVSREKKERFSLILESASTNQTSMYLCASRLSGRRLNEQFFGPGTRLTVL.

The V call is TRBV23-1, the J call TRBJ1-5, with TRBD1 matching over 7 bases. TRBV23-1 is assigned to the ORF class and has an uncertain function. Trimming took 3 bases from V and 3 from J; bases not matched to a gene: 5. CDR3 length: 15 residues. Here the CDR3 DNA reads TGCGCCAGCAGTCACCTACAGGGGCCCAATCAGCCCCAGCATTTT. Residues: CASSHLQGPNQPQHF.

The chain couples TRBV28 to TRBJ1-1, with D possibly matching TRBD1 (6 bases). The CDR3 runs to 13 residues. Germline V CDR1 and CDR2: MDHEN, SYDVKM. V gave up 1 base and J gave up 11 bases, with 14 bases separating them. The CDR3 nucleotides read TGTGCCAGCAGTTTATCCCAGGGGCTCTCGGCTTTCTTT. It codes for CASSLSQGLSAFF.

This clone was found a few times. This sequence joins TRBV29-1 and TRBJ1-1; no firm D call. CDR3 length: 12 residues. CDR1 is SQVTM, CDR2 ANQGSEA, per germline. Trimming took off 4 bases at V and 0 bases at J, with 6 bases between the two ends. In DNA form, the CDR3 reads TGCAGCGTTGGACTCATGAACACTGAAGCTTTCTTT. Amino acid sequence: CSVGLMNTEAFF.

This clone was seen more than once but under ten times. The rearrangement uses TRBV29-1 and TRBJ1-6, with D possibly being TRBD1 (5 bases). V lost 4 bases and J 9 bases, leaving 13 bases between the germline ends. CDR1 and CDR2 (germline): SQVTM, ANQGSEA. The CDR3 is 13 residues long. CDR3 region: CSVVDTVGSPLHF. For the CDR3, the DNA is TGCAGCGTTGTGGACACAGTAGGTTCACCCCTCCACTTT.

This clone was picked up a small number of times. V is TRBV18 and J is TRBJ2-3, with a tentative D call TRBD1 (5 bases). V shed 2 bases and J shed 5 bases, with 11 bases lying between them. Germline assignment: CDR1 KGHSH and CDR2 LQKENI. The length of the CDR3 is 14 residues. CDR3 nucleotide sequence: TGTGCCAGCTCACCATCGGCCAGGGTAGATACGCAGTATTTT. Its translation is CASSPSARVDTQYF.

The rearrangement links TRBV7-2 to TRBJ1-1; D is uncertain. The CDR3 totals 16 residues. With 2 bases removed from V and 0 bases from J, the gap between germline ends came to 13 bases. Germline CDR1 and CDR2: SGHTA and FQGNSA. CDR3 region: CASSLPPRRMNTEAFF. The CDR3 nucleotides read TGTGCCAGCAGCTTACCTCCACGGCGAATGAACACTGAAGCTTTCTTT. The full variable domain, with the rest looked up from reference TRBV7-2 and TRBJ1-1, is GAGVSQSPSNKVTEKGKDVELRCDPISGHTALYWYRQSLGQGLEFLIYFQGNSAPDKSGLPSDRFSAERTGGSVSTLTIQRTQQEDSAVYLCASSLPPRRMNTEAFFGQGTRLTVV.

This clone was detected a few times. The CDR3 protein is CASSLLGFGSYNEQFF. For the CDR3, the DNA is TGTGCCAGCAGTTTACTAGGGTTCGGCTCCTACAATGAGCAGTTCTTC. The chain is built from TRBV27 and TRBJ2-1; the D is unclear. V lost 2 bases to trimming and J lost 0 bases, with 11 bases between them. The CDR3 is 16 residues long. CDR1 and CDR2 (germline): MNHEY, SMNVEV (reference sequence).